This entry is about one T cell receptor (beta chain). This entry is derived from a study of blood T cell repertoires in COVID-19. In the study overall: Sites across the United States, Italy and Spain contributed samples from acute and convalescent COVID-19. PBMCs, B-cell-depleted T cells, or T cells were the source of the cDNA or gDNA that made up the material.

Germline V CDR1 and CDR2: SGHKS, YYEKEE (reference sequence). The CDR3 runs 14 residues. Between the trimmed V and J ends, which lost 2 bases and 1 base, there was a span of 7 bases. Only in-frame clones appear in the TCRdb table, and some are missing; sequencing was by immunoSEQ multiplex PCR. Of 150,000 to 200,000 clones in the sample, 84% were seen once. Recruits, aged about 18 to 95 years, lived in 20 to 30 US areas. Two negative PCRs, clearance, or symptom resolution characterized the recovered Cohort 3 donors. The receptor was isolated from a man aged 50 or older who had recovered from COVID-19. The sample comprised PBMCs or T cells enriched from blood (not recorded which). The chain uses TRBV5-5 and TRBJ1-5; D might be TRBD1 (6 bases). The CDR3 loop is CASSFQGSNQPQHF. The CDR3 coding sequence is TGTGCCAGCAGCTTTCAGGGGAGCAATCAGCCCCAGCATTTT.